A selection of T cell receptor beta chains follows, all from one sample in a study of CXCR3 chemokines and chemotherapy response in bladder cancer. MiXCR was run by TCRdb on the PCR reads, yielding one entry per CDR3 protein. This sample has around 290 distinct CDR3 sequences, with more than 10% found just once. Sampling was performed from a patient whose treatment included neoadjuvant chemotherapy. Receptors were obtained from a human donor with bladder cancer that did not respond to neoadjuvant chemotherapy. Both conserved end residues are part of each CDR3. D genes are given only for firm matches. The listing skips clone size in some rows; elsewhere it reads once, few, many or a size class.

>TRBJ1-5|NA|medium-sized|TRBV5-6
CASSSKKGQPQHF
TGTGCCAGCAGCTCGAAAAAGGGTCAGCCCCAGCATTTT
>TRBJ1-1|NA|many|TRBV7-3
CASSPTGGTEAFF
TGTGCCAGCAGCCCGACAGGCGGCACTGAAGCTTTCTTT
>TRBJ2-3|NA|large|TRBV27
CASSLKRADTQYF
TGTGCCAGCAGTTTAAAGAGGGCAGATACGCAGTATTTT
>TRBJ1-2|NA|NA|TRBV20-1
CSARLDVNYGYTF
TGCAGTGCTAGACTAGACGTTAACTATGGCTACACCTTC
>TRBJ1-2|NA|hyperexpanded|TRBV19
CASSIRPHHSTYGYTF
TGTGCCAGTAGCATTCGACCGCACCACTCTACCTATGGCTACACCTTC
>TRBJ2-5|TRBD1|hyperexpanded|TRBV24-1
CATSDRRDSQETQYF
TGTGCCACCAGTGATCGCCGGGACAGCCAAGAGACCCAGTACTTC
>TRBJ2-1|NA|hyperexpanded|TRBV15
CATSTGRRSYNEQFF
TGTGCCACCAGCACTGGGCGTAGGTCCTACAATGAGCAGTTCTTC
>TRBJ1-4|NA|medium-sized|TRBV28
CASSYWTLRTTNEKLFF
TGTGCCAGCAGTTATTGGACACTCCGAACAACTAATGAAAAACTGTTTTTT
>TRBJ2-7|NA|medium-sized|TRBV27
CANPTGSVSEQYF
TGTGCCAATCCGACAGGTTCGGTCTCCGAGCAGTACTTC
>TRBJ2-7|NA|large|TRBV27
CASSLQGANYEQYF
TGTGCCAGCAGTTTACAAGGGGCGAACTACGAGCAGTACTTC
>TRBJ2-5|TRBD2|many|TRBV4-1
CASSQTVGPAGVLPQYF
TGCGCCAGCAGCCAAACGGTCGGGCCCGCGGGAGTGCTCCCCCAGTACTTC
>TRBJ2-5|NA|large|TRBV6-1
CASSESASETQYF
TGTGCCAGCAGTGAGTCGGCTTCGGAGACCCAGTACTTC
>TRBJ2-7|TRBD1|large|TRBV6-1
CASSSRDRGSLYEQYF
TGTGCCAGCAGTTCGAGGGACAGGGGGAGTCTCTACGAGCAGTACTTC
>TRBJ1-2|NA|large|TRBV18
CASSPPTESYGYTF
TGTGCCAGCTCACCACCCACAGAAAGTTATGGCTACACCTTC
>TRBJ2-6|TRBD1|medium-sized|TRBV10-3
CAIRTDRGSSGANVLTF
TGTGCCATCAGGACGGACAGGGGAAGCTCTGGGGCCAACGTCCTGACTTTC
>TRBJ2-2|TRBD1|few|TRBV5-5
CASSWGTDTGELFF
TGTGCCAGCAGCTGGGGGACAGACACCGGGGAGCTGTTTTTT
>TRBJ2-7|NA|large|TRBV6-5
CASSYSDSYYEQYF
TGTGCCAGCAGTTACTCGGACAGCTACTACGAGCAGTACTTC
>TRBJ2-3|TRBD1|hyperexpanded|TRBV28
CASSRPGQGLDTQYF
TGTGCCAGCAGTCGACCGGGACAGGGTTTAGATACGCAGTATTTT
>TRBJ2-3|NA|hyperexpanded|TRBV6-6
CASSPPDMTDTQYF
TGTGCCAGCAGCCCCCCTGACATGACAGATACGCAGTATTTT
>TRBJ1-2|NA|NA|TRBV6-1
CASQTGGTYGYTF
TGTGCCAGCCAAACTGGAGGGACCTATGGCTACACCTTC
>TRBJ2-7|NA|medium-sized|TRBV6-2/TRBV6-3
CASSRQSEQYF
TGTGCCAGCAGCCGCCAAAGCGAGCAGTACTTC
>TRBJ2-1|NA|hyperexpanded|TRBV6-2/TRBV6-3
CASSYWSYNEQFF
TGTGCCAGCAGTTACTGGAGTTACAATGAGCAGTTCTTC
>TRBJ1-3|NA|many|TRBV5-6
CASSLVGQTFSGNTIYF
TGTGCCAGCAGCTTGGTCGGACAGACCTTCTCTGGAAACACCATATATTTT
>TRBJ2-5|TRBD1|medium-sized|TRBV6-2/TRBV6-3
CASNRQGFEETQYF
TGTGCCAGCAACAGACAGGGGTTTGAGGAGACCCAGTACTTC
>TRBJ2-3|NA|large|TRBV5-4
CASSRLRDTQYF
TGTGCCAGCAGCCGGTTGCGAGATACGCAGTATTTT
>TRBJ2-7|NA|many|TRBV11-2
CASSLDRAYEQYF
TGTGCCAGCAGCTTGGACCGAGCCTACGAGCAGTACTTC
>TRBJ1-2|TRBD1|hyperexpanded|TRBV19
CASSKPRQGSSTGYTF
TGTGCCAGTAGTAAGCCCCGACAGGGATCTTCTACTGGCTACACCTTC
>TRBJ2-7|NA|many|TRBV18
CASSPQGPLVSYEQYF
TGTGCCAGCTCACCTCAGGGTCCTCTGGTTTCCTACGAGCAGTACTTC
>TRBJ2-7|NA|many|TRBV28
CASTPGHFTEQYF
TGTGCCAGCACCCCGGGACATTTCACCGAGCAGTACTTC